The 8 T cell receptor beta chains given below trace back to one sample, sequenced in a study of blood T cells in healthy people across ages. The use of a sample-barcoded 5' primer and a J-beta primer mix characterized a second PCR of roughly 6 to 11 cycles. TCRdb reprocessed the 5' RACE reads with MiXCR, giving one entry per CDR3 protein. The table has 600,000 to 1,000,000 distinct CDR3 sequences, 55% to 70% seen once. Sequencing input: blood. The receptor source for this set is a man aged 25-40 years in good health.

V gene TRBV3-1 combines with J gene TRBJ2-7, with no clear D. V lost 0 bases, J lost 0 bases, and 6 bases lay in between. Looked up from germline, CDR1 is LGHDT and CDR2 is YNNKEL (reference sequence). This CDR3 comprises 14 residues. The CDR3 protein is CASSQDWISYEQYF. CDR3 nucleotides: TGTGCCAGCAGCCAAGATTGGATCTCCTACGAGCAGTACTTC.

The chain links TRBV20-1 to TRBJ1-1; the D gene is possibly TRBD1 (5 bases). Germline CDR1 is DFQATT and CDR2 is SNEGSKA (reference sequence). This CDR3 has 13 amino acids. V gave up 5 bases and J gave up 1 base, with 11 bases separating them. The CDR3 region is CSAVSGGNTEAFF. In nucleotides, the CDR3 is TGCAGTGCTGTATCCGGGGGGAACACTGAAGCTTTCTTT.

A few counts support this clonotype. The V call is TRBV20-1, the J call TRBJ2-3, with D maybe TRBD2 (6 bases). The V end was cut by 6 bases, the J end by 5 bases, with 15 bases between. Germline lookup yields CDR1 DFQATT and CDR2 SNEGSKA (reference sequence). This CDR3 is 13 amino acids long. CDR3 coding DNA: TGCAGTGCCGACGGGGGTAGGGTAGATACGCAGTATTTT. Amino acids: CSADGGRVDTQYF.

The chain links TRBV7-9 to TRBJ2-1; D remains unclear. This CDR3 has 13 residues. CDR1 is SEHNR and CDR2 is FQNEAQ in the germline V gene (reference sequence). V lost 1 base, J lost 6 bases, and 7 bases lay in between. Here the CDR3 DNA reads TGTGCCAGCAGCTTAGTCCTTCCCAATGAGCAGTTCTTC. This encodes CASSLVLPNEQFF.

The V and J genes are TRBV29-1 and TRBJ2-3; D could derive from TRBD1 or TRBD2 (5 bases each). Trimming cost V 7 bases and J 0 bases, with 11 bases left between them. Germline CDR1 reads SQVTM; CDR2 reads ANQGSEA. The CDR3 has 13 residues. The DNA for the CDR3 is TGCAGCGCCGGGACGAGCAGCACAGATACGCAGTATTTT. The encoded protein is CSAGTSSTDTQYF.

This sequence joins TRBV7-9 and TRBJ2-6, with 13 bases fitting TRBD2. V lost 5 bases and J lost 4; bases outside the gene matches: 14. Germline V CDR1 and CDR2: SEHNR, FQNEAQ (reference sequence). CDR3 length: 20 residues. The CDR3 protein is CASSRNVGLAGVSGANVLTF. The CDR3 DNA reads as TGTGCCAGCAGCCGAAATGTCGGACTAGCGGGAGTTTCCGGGGCCAACGTCCTGACTTTC.

The chain uses TRBV29-1 and TRBJ1-1; perhaps TRBD1 as D (6 bases). Trimming left V 5 bases short and J 6 bases short, with 10 bases between. The CDR3 sequence is 11 residues long. The V gene's germline CDR1 is SQVTM and CDR2 ANQGSEA. The CDR3 reads CSVRTGPEAFF. The CDR3 nucleotides are TGCAGCGTTCGAACAGGGCCTGAAGCTTTCTTT.

This clonotype has just one count. The gene calls are TRBV7-3 and TRBJ2-1; 8 bases align to TRBD2. V was pared by 6 bases and J by 7 bases, with 8 bases of the junction left unmatched. This CDR3 comprises 14 residues. CDR1 SGHTA and CDR2 FQGTGA come from the germline V gene. The CDR3 bases are TGTGCCAGCAGGGGGACTAGGATTGTAAATGAGCAGTTCTTC. It encodes CASRGTRIVNEQFF.